This is a list of T cell receptor beta chains from one sample in a study of OX40 agonist ivuxolimab in advanced cancers. Profiled with immunoSEQ multiplex PCR; TCRdb holds only in-frame clones, not every one. This sample has around 140,000 clones, with just over 90% found just once. The sequencing used CD4+ or CD8+ T cells sorted from blood, collected in a trial of the OX40 agonist ivuxolimab. These receptor sequences come from an adult with an advanced solid tumor such as melanoma, head and neck, liver or kidney cancer. CDR3s include the opening cysteine and the closing phenylalanine or tryptophan. The D gene is left open where the match is weak. Clone size is not always given. Where it is, it says once, few, many or a class for expanded clones.

V gene	clone size	J gene	D gene	CDR3 DNA	CDR3 protein
TRBV6-6	.	TRBJ1-1	.	TGTGCCAGCAGTTACAAGGGGCTCCGGGGCACTGAAGCTTTCTTT	CASSYKGLRGTEAFF
TRBV2	.	TRBJ1-5	.	TGTGCCAGCAGTGAGCAAACTAGCAATCAGCCCCAGCATTTT	CASSEQTSNQPQHF
TRBV25-1	.	TRBJ1-4	.	TGTGCCAGCAGCGCCGGGGGCGCGGGTGAAAAACTGTTTTTT	CASSAGGAGEKLFF
TRBV10-3	.	TRBJ2-2	.	TGTGCCATCAGTGCTAAGGGGGAGCTGTTTTTT	CAISAKGELFF
TRBV7-2	.	TRBJ2-3	TRBD2	TGTGCCAGCAGCTTGGGGACTAGTTTAACAGATACGCAGTATTTT	CASSLGTSLTDTQYF
TRBV7-3	.	TRBJ2-2	.	TGTGCCAGCAGCCCTTCCTTCGGGGGAATTAAGAACACCGGGGAGCTGTTTTTT	CASSPSFGGIKNTGELFF
TRBV7-8	.	TRBJ1-5	.	TGTGCCAGCAGCTTAGTAGGGGCAGGGCGCAATCAGCCCCAGCATTTT	CASSLVGAGRNQPQHF
TRBV7-2	once	TRBJ2-1	.	TGTGCCAGCAGCCCACAGGTCAGCTCCTACAATGAGCAGTTCTTC	CASSPQVSSYNEQFF
TRBV28	many	TRBJ2-7	TRBD2	TGTGCCAGCAGCCCTGGACTAGGCTACTACGAGCAGTACTTC	CASSPGLGYYEQYF
TRBV21-1	.	TRBJ1-1	.	TGTGCCAGCAGCACGGCAGTCATGAACACTGAAGCTTTCTTT	CASSTAVMNTEAFF
TRBV5-1	.	TRBJ2-1	TRBD2	TGCGCCAGCAGCTTGCTAGCGGGAGTTCCCCATGAGCAGTTCTTC	CASSLLAGVPHEQFF
TRBV9	.	TRBJ1-4	.	TGTGCCAGCAGCGTAGGTGGTCGGCAGGGACCCCAGACTAATGAAAAACTGTTTTTT	CASSVGGRQGPQTNEKLFF
TRBV18	.	TRBJ2-1	TRBD2	TGTGCCAGCTCATCAAGGACTAGCGGGGAGGTGGCCAATGAGCAGTTCTTC	CASSSRTSGEVANEQFF
TRBV6-5	.	TRBJ1-1	.	TGTGCCAGCAGCCACCTAGCAGGGGCGGCGACTGAAGCTTTCTTT	CASSHLAGAATEAFF
TRBV6-5	.	TRBJ1-4	.	TGTGCCAGCAGTTACGCGGCAGCTAATGAAAAACTGTTTTTT	CASSYAAANEKLFF
TRBV28	once	TRBJ2-7	.	TGTGCCAGCAGTTTATCGCGCGAGCAGTACTTC	CASSLSREQYF
TRBV10-3	.	TRBJ2-5	TRBD2	TGTGCCATCAGTGGTCTCCCTAGCGGACAAGAGACCCAGTACTTC	CAISGLPSGQETQYF
TRBV9	.	TRBJ2-7	TRBD2	TGTGCCAGCAGCGTAGTGGGCGGGAGCTACGAGCAGTACTTC	CASSVVGGSYEQYF
TRBV5-1	.	TRBJ2-1	.	TGCGCCAGCAGCTTCCAGGGGAGTCGCGATGAGCAGTTCTTC	CASSFQGSRDEQFF
TRBV6-1	.	TRBJ2-5	TRBD2	TGTGCCAGCAGTTTCTTAGCGGGGATCCAAGAGACCCAGTACTTC	CASSFLAGIQETQYF